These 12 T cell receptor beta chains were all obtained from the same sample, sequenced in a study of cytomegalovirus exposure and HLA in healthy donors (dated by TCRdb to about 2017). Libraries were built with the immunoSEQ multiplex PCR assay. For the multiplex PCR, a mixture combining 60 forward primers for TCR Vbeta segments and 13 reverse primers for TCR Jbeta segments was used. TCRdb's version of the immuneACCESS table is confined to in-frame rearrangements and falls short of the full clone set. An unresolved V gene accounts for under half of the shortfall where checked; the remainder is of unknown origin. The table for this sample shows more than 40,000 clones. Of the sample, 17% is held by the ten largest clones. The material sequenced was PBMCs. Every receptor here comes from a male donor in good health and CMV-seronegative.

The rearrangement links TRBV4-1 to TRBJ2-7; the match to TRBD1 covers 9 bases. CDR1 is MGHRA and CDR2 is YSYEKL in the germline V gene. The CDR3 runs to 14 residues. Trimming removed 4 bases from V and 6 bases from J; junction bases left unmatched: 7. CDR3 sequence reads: CASSPRDREPEQYF. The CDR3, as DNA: TGCGCCAGCAGCCCGCGGGACAGGGAACCCGAGCAGTACTTC.

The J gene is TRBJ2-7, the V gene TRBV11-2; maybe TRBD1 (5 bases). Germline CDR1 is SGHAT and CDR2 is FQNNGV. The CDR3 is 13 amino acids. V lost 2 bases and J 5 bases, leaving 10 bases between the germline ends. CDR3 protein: CASSLHSGNEQYF. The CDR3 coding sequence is TGTGCCAGCAGCTTACACTCAGGGAACGAGCAGTACTTC.

The CDR3 DNA follows: TGTGCCAGCAGGACAGGGGCAGGGGGGTATCAGCCCCAGCATTTT. Amino acid sequence: CASRTGAGGYQPQHF. The V call is TRBV6-5, the J call TRBJ1-5; the match to TRBD1 covers 8 bases. J lost 5 bases, V lost 6 bases, and 9 bases had no gene match. CDR3 length equals 15 residues. Germline CDR1 reads MNHEY; CDR2 reads SVGAGI.

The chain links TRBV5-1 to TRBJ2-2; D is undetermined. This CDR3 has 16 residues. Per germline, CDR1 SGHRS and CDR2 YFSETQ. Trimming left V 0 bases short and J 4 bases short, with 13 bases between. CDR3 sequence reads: CASSLVTLPSTGELFF. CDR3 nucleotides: TGCGCCAGCAGCTTGGTAACGCTGCCGAGCACCGGGGAGCTGTTTTTT. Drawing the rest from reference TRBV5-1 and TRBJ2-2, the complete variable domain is KAGVTQTPRYLIKTRGQQVTLSCSPISGHRSVSWYQQTPGQGLQFLFEYFSETQRNKGNFPGRFSGRQFSNSRSEMNVSTLELGDSALYLCASSLVTLPSTGELFFGEGSRLTVL.

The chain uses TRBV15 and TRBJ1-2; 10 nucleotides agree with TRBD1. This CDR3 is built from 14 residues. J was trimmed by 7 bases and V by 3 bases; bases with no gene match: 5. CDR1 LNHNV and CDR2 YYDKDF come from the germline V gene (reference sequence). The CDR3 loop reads CATSRDRGEAGYTF. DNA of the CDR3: TGTGCCACCAGCAGGGACAGGGGGGAAGCTGGCTACACCTTC.

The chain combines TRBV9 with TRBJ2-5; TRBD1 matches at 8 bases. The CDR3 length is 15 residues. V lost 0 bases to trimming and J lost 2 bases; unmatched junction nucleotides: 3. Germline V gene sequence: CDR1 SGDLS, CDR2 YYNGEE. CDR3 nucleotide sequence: TGTGCCAGCAGCGTAGATACAGGGGGTCAAGAGACCCAGTACTTC. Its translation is CASSVDTGGQETQYF. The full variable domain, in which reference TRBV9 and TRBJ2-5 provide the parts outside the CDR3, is DSGVTQTPKHLITATGQRVTLRCSPRSGDLSVYWYQQSLDQGLQFLIQYYNGEERAKGNILERFSAQQFPDLHSELNLSSLELGDSALYFCASSVDTGGQETQYFGPGTRLLVL.

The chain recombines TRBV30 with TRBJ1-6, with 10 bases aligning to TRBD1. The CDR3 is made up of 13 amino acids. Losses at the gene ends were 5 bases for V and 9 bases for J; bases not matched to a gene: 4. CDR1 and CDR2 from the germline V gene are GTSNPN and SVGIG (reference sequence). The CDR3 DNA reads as TGTGCCTGGGGGACAGGGGAGGCTTCACCCCTCCACTTT. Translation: CAWGTGEASPLHF.

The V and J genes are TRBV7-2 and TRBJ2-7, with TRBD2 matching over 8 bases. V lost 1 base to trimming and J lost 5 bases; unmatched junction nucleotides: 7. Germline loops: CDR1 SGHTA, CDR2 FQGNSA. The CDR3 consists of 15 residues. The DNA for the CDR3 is TGTGCCAGCAGCTTAGTCTGGGGGCGGGGGGACGAGCAGTACTTC. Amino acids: CASSLVWGRGDEQYF.

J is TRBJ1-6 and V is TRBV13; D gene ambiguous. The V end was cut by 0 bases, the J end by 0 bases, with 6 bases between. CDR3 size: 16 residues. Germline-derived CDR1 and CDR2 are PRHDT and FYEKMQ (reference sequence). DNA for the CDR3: TGTGCCAGCAGCTTAGGGGTTAGCTCCTATAATTCACCCCTCCACTTT. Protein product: CASSLGVSSYNSPLHF.

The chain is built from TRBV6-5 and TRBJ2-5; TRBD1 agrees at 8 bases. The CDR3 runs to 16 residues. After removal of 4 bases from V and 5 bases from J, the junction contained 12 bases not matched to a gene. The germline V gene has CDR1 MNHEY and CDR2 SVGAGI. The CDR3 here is CASSSLSARGHETQYF. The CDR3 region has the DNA TGTGCCAGCAGTTCCCTTTCGGCCAGGGGGCACGAGACCCAGTACTTC.

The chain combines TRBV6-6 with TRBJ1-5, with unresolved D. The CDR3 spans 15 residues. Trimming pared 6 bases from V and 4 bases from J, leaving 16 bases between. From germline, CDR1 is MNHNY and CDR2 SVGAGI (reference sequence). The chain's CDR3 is CASSRDIPPNQPQHF. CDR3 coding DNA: TGTGCCAGCAGCCGTGACATCCCCCCAAATCAGCCCCAGCATTTT.

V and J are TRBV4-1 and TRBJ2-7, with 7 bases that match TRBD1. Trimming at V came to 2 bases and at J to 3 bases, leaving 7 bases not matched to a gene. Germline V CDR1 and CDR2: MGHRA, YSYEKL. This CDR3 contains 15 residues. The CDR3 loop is CASSQLEQGIYEQYF. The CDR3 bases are TGCGCCAGCAGCCAACTAGAACAGGGGATCTACGAGCAGTACTTC.